This entry describes one TCR beta chain. The antigen is not known. It was with 60 Vbeta and 13 Jbeta primers that the PCR ran. Profiled with immunoSEQ multiplex PCR; TCRdb holds only in-frame clones, not every one. The table has roughly 290,000 clones, approximately 90% seen once. The CDR3 length is 15 residues. V lost 3 bases, J lost 8 bases, and 16 bases lay in between. Germline-derived CDR1 and CDR2 are MGHDK and SYGVNS. This entry belongs to a study of cytomegalovirus exposure and HLA in healthy donors. Whole-study results and caveats: Researchers had no immune exposure information except CMV serostatus available.

Sequenced sample: PBMCs. This chain links TRBV25-1 with TRBJ1-4, with D unresolved. This TCR derives from a woman under 30 in good health and CMV-seronegative. CDR3 coding DNA: TGTGCCAGCAGTGACCCGGGGTCGGGCGTGGAAAAACTGTTTTTT. Translating gives CASSDPGSGVEKLFF.